This passage covers 9 T cell receptor beta chains from one sample sequenced in a study of blood T cell repertoires in COVID-19. Produced via immunoSEQ multiplex PCR; TCRdb's table is partial and in-frame only. The sample comprises hundreds of thousands of clones, around 80% of which are singletons, and just under 20% rests with the top ten. Sequenced: peripheral blood. Receptors were obtained from a man aged 30-40 years with active or convalescent COVID-19.

The CDR3 protein is CASSVWLAGGEDTQYF. The CDR3 coding sequence is TGTGCCAGCAGCGTATGGCTAGCGGGGGGAGAAGATACGCAGTATTTT. The genes are TRBV9 and TRBJ2-3; 11 nucleotides match TRBD2. The CDR3 totals 16 residues. J lost 5 bases, V lost 1 base, and 6 bases had no gene match. Per the germline V gene, CDR1 is SGDLS and CDR2 is YYNGEE.

V usage is TRBV28 and J usage is TRBJ2-7, with 7 bases that match TRBD1. V gave up 9 bases and J gave up 1 base; unmatched junction bases: 12. The germline CDR1 and CDR2 sequences are MDHEN and SYDVKM. The CDR3 is made up of 15 amino acids. CDR3 residues: CASSIPGTASYEQYF. The CDR3 nucleotides read TGTGCCAGTAGCATCCCCGGGACAGCATCCTACGAGCAGTACTTC. The variable domain in full, completed from reference TRBV28 and TRBJ2-7, reads DVKVTQSSRYLVKRTGEKVFLECVQDMDHENMFWYRQDPGLGLRLIYFSYDVKMKEKGDIPEGYSVSREKKERFSLILESASTNQTSMYLCASSIPGTASYEQYFGPGTRLTVT.

The rearrangement links TRBV29-1 to TRBJ1-2; TRBD1 agrees at 11 bases. Trimming cost V 4 bases and J 3 bases; bases outside gene matches: 1. Germline CDR1 is SQVTM and CDR2 is ANQGSEA. The CDR3 has 13 residues. The CDR3 nucleotides are TGCAGCGTTGGGGACAGGGGGGACTATGGCTACACCTTC. Translated, it gives CSVGDRGDYGYTF. The variable domain in full, with the rest retrieved from reference TRBV29-1 and TRBJ1-2, is SAVISQKPSRDICQRGTSLTIQCQVDSQVTMMFWYRQQPGQSLTLIATANQGSEATYESGFVIDKFPISRPNLTFSTLTVSNMSPEDSSIYLCSVGDRGDYGYTFGSGTRLTVV.

The gene calls are TRBV7-2 and TRBJ2-3; D is uncertain. Germline V gene lookup returns CDR1 SGHTA and CDR2 FQGNSA. The CDR3 extends over 15 amino acids. With 1 base removed from V and 1 base from J, the gap between germline ends came to 9 bases. The CDR3 DNA sequence: TGTGCCAGCAGCTTAGTCCCTCAGGGCACAGATACGCAGTATTTT. Translation gives CASSLVPQGTDTQYF.

The V gene is TRBV20-1, the J gene TRBJ1-5; D remains ambiguous. The CDR3 covers 14 residues. With 3 bases removed from V and 1 base from J, the gap between germline ends came to 10 bases. CDR1 DFQATT and CDR2 SNEGSKA come from the germline V gene (reference sequence). The CDR3 DNA follows: TGCAGTGCTAGTATAGATGTGAGCAATCAGCCCCAGCATTTT. Protein: CSASIDVSNQPQHF.

The J gene is TRBJ2-2, the V gene TRBV27; 7 bases align to TRBD1. The J segment lost 7 bases and the V segment lost 5 bases, leaving 7 bases of the junction unmatched. Germline CDR1 is MNHEY and CDR2 is SMNVEV (reference sequence). This CDR3 spans 14 amino acids. In nucleotides, the CDR3 is TGTGCCAGCAGTCAGGGGGTTAGGAACGGGGAGCTGTTTTTT. Residues: CASSQGVRNGELFF.

This clone was recorded once. This sequence joins TRBV19 and TRBJ1-1; TRBD1 agrees at 7 bases. Losses at the gene ends were 6 bases for V and 1 base for J; bases not matched to a gene: 20. CDR1 is LNHDA, CDR2 SQIVND, per germline (reference sequence). The length of the CDR3 is 19 residues. The CDR3 DNA reads as TGTGCCAGTAGACTAACGGGACAGAGGACCCACCCGACGAACACTGAAGCTTTCTTT. Translation: CASRLTGQRTHPTNTEAFF.

The chain is built from TRBV27 and TRBJ2-3; possibly TRBD1 for D (5 bases). The CDR3 length is 12 residues. Per germline, CDR1 MNHEY and CDR2 SMNVEV (reference sequence). V was cut by 6 bases and J by 6 bases, with 10 bases left in between. The CDR3 DNA sequence: TGTGCCAGCAGCCCAGGGTGGGATACGCAGTATTTT. Its protein is CASSPGWDTQYF.

CDR3 protein: CASSLASGSFF. Here the CDR3 DNA reads TGTGCCAGCAGCTTAGCCTCTGGCTCGTTCTTC. The chain couples TRBV11-2 to TRBJ2-1, with D unresolved. Trimming removed 1 base from V and 15 bases from J, with 10 bases in between. In germline, CDR1 is SGHAT, CDR2 FQNNGV. CDR3 length equals 11 residues.